A selection of T cell receptor beta chains follows, all from one sample in a study of blood T cell repertoires in COVID-19. Clones were read by immunoSEQ multiplex PCR, and TCRdb kept only the in-frame ones, dropping some. This table has some 130,000 clones, 79% appearing once. The sample comprised peripheral blood. The receptor source for this set is a man aged 55 to 69 with acute or convalescent COVID-19. Both conserved end residues are part of each CDR3. The D gene is left open where the match is weak. The size field is filled for only some rows; it gives once, few, many or a size class.

V gene: TRBV19; J gene: TRBJ2-1; clone size: .; D gene: .; CDR3 protein: CASSTGPSEEQFF; CDR3 DNA: TGTGCCAGTAGTACGGGTCCTTCGGAGGAGCAGTTCTTC
V gene: TRBV19; J gene: TRBJ2-1; clone size: .; D gene: .; CDR3 protein: CASSILDRYEQFF; CDR3 DNA: TGTGCCAGTAGTATCCTAGATCGGTATGAGCAGTTCTTC
V gene: TRBV28; J gene: TRBJ2-3; clone size: .; D gene: .; CDR3 protein: CASSPLADTQYF; CDR3 DNA: TGTGCCAGCAGTCCACTAGCAGATACGCAGTATTTT
V gene: TRBV7-9; J gene: TRBJ1-4; clone size: .; D gene: .; CDR3 protein: CASSLSGFGEKLFF; CDR3 DNA: TGTGCCAGCAGCTTATCAGGGTTCGGTGAAAAACTGTTTTTT
V gene: TRBV6-2/TRBV6-3; J gene: TRBJ2-7; clone size: .; D gene: .; CDR3 protein: CASSSRLPGRYEQYF; CDR3 DNA: TGTGCCAGCAGCTCTCGACTACCTGGGCGGTACGAGCAGTACTTC
V gene: TRBV7-2; J gene: TRBJ2-2; clone size: .; D gene: .; CDR3 protein: CASSWGVNTGELFF; CDR3 DNA: TGTGCCAGCAGCTGGGGGGTTAACACCGGGGAGCTGTTTTTT
V gene: TRBV2; J gene: TRBJ2-3; clone size: .; D gene: TRBD1; CDR3 protein: CASKWDRTSTDTQYF; CDR3 DNA: TGTGCCAGCAAGTGGGACAGGACAAGCACAGATACGCAGTATTTT
V gene: TRBV7-3; J gene: TRBJ2-1; clone size: once; D gene: TRBD1; CDR3 protein: CASSLTGSSYNEQFF; CDR3 DNA: TGTGCCAGCAGCCTGACAGGGAGCTCCTACAATGAGCAGTTCTTC
V gene: TRBV7-9; J gene: TRBJ1-5; clone size: .; D gene: .; CDR3 protein: CASLGGPNQPQHF; CDR3 DNA: TGTGCCAGCCTGGGGGGGCCCAATCAGCCCCAGCATTTT
V gene: TRBV6-5; J gene: TRBJ1-1; clone size: few; D gene: .; CDR3 protein: CASSLGQGRAFF; CDR3 DNA: TGTGCCAGCAGTCTTGGTCAGGGAAGAGCTTTCTTT
V gene: TRBV19; J gene: TRBJ2-4; clone size: .; D gene: .; CDR3 protein: CASSKHGDIQYF; CDR3 DNA: TGTGCCAGTAGTAAACACGGGGACATTCAGTACTTC
V gene: TRBV6-5; J gene: TRBJ2-2; clone size: .; D gene: .; CDR3 protein: CASTRGTKAGELFF; CDR3 DNA: TGTGCCAGCACAAGGGGGACGAAGGCCGGGGAGCTGTTTTTT
V gene: TRBV5-4; J gene: TRBJ2-2; clone size: .; D gene: TRBD2; CDR3 protein: CASSNPGLAGGRGTGELFF; CDR3 DNA: TGTGCCAGCAGCAACCCGGGACTAGCGGGAGGGCGGGGCACCGGGGAGCTGTTTTTT
V gene: TRBV6-5; J gene: TRBJ1-5; clone size: once; D gene: .; CDR3 protein: CASNRLGGNQPQHF; CDR3 DNA: TGTGCCAGCAATCGTCTAGGGGGCAATCAGCCCCAGCATTTT
V gene: TRBV19; J gene: TRBJ1-5; clone size: .; D gene: TRBD1; CDR3 protein: CASSPRDRIQPQHF; CDR3 DNA: TGTGCCAGTAGTCCGCGGGACAGAATACAGCCCCAGCATTTT
V gene: TRBV28; J gene: TRBJ1-2; clone size: .; D gene: .; CDR3 protein: CATRQIYGYTF; CDR3 DNA: TGTGCCACCAGACAGATCTATGGCTACACCTTC
V gene: TRBV30; J gene: TRBJ2-1; clone size: .; D gene: TRBD2; CDR3 protein: CAWSDNIGRGFF; CDR3 DNA: TGTGCCTGGAGTGATAACATTGGGAGGGGGTTCTTC
V gene: TRBV7-9; J gene: TRBJ1-2; clone size: .; D gene: .; CDR3 protein: CASSLETDYGYTF; CDR3 DNA: TGTGCCAGCAGCTTAGAAACAGACTATGGCTACACCTTC
V gene: TRBV9; J gene: TRBJ2-3; clone size: few; D gene: TRBD2; CDR3 protein: CASSVAEGLAGPDTQYF; CDR3 DNA: TGTGCCAGCAGCGTAGCAGAGGGACTAGCGGGGCCAGATACGCAGTATTTT
V gene: TRBV4-2; J gene: TRBJ1-6; clone size: .; D gene: TRBD1; CDR3 protein: CASSGVTGTGDSPLHF; CDR3 DNA: TGTGCCAGCAGCGGAGTAACCGGGACAGGGGACTCACCCCTCCACTTT
V gene: TRBV6-5; J gene: TRBJ1-2; clone size: .; D gene: .; CDR3 protein: CASSYQGSYGYTF; CDR3 DNA: TGTGCCAGCAGTTACCAGGGGAGCTATGGCTACACCTTC
V gene: TRBV6-2/TRBV6-3; J gene: TRBJ1-5; clone size: once; D gene: .; CDR3 protein: CASSPWEGPGSNQPQHF; CDR3 DNA: TGTGCCAGCAGTCCCTGGGAGGGGCCAGGGAGCAATCAGCCCCAGCATTTT
V gene: TRBV25-1; J gene: TRBJ2-5; clone size: .; D gene: .; CDR3 protein: CASSELGAGWETQYF; CDR3 DNA: TGTGCCAGCAGTGAATTAGGGGCCGGCTGGGAGACCCAGTACTTC
V gene: TRBV5-1; J gene: TRBJ2-5; clone size: once; D gene: .; CDR3 protein: CASDAQGGETQYF; CDR3 DNA: TGCGCCAGCGATGCACAGGGTGGGGAGACCCAGTACTTC
V gene: TRBV19; J gene: TRBJ1-6; clone size: .; D gene: TRBD1; CDR3 protein: CASSTGTGVSPLHF; CDR3 DNA: TGTGCCAGTAGTACCGGGACAGGGGTCTCACCCCTCCACTTT
V gene: TRBV6-6; J gene: TRBJ2-5; clone size: .; D gene: .; CDR3 protein: CASRMEGSRETQYF; CDR3 DNA: TGTGCCAGCAGGATGGAGGGGTCCCGGGAGACCCAGTACTTC
V gene: TRBV10-3; J gene: TRBJ1-2; clone size: once; D gene: .; CDR3 protein: CAISRVREDYTF; CDR3 DNA: TGTGCCATCAGTCGAGTACGGGAGGACTACACCTTC
V gene: TRBV5-8; J gene: TRBJ2-6; clone size: .; D gene: .; CDR3 protein: CASSLLSSGANVLTF; CDR3 DNA: TGTGCCAGCAGCTTACTGAGCTCTGGGGCCAACGTCCTGACTTTC
V gene: TRBV4-1; J gene: TRBJ1-5; clone size: .; D gene: TRBD1; CDR3 protein: CASSQAGTGQNQPQHF; CDR3 DNA: TGCGCCAGCAGCCAGGCCGGGACAGGGCAAAATCAGCCCCAGCATTTT
V gene: TRBV20-1; J gene: TRBJ2-7; clone size: .; D gene: TRBD2; CDR3 protein: CSASVSSGSYEQYF; CDR3 DNA: TGCAGTGCTAGTGTCTCTAGCGGGAGCTACGAGCAGTACTTC
V gene: TRBV3-1/TRBV3-2; J gene: TRBJ2-7; clone size: .; D gene: TRBD2; CDR3 protein: CASSQEEAGLAGGRVYEQYF; CDR3 DNA: TGTGCCAGCAGCCAAGAAGAAGCGGGACTAGCGGGAGGGAGGGTCTACGAGCAGTACTTC
V gene: TRBV27; J gene: TRBJ2-4; clone size: once; D gene: .; CDR3 protein: CASSLTGIGLKNIQYF; CDR3 DNA: TGTGCCAGCAGTTTAACAGGGATAGGGTTGAAAAACATTCAGTACTTC
V gene: TRBV28; J gene: TRBJ1-5; clone size: .; D gene: .; CDR3 protein: CASSFRGSGWGNQPQHF; CDR3 DNA: TGTGCCAGCAGTTTCCGAGGGTCTGGATGGGGCAATCAGCCCCAGCATTTT
V gene: TRBV7-9; J gene: TRBJ2-7; clone size: .; D gene: TRBD1; CDR3 protein: CASSKAGQGATYEQYF; CDR3 DNA: TGTGCCAGCAGCAAAGCGGGACAGGGGGCTACCTACGAGCAGTACTTC
V gene: TRBV19; J gene: TRBJ1-6; clone size: .; D gene: TRBD1; CDR3 protein: CASSGTGSSPLHF; CDR3 DNA: TGTGCCAGCTCCGGGACAGGGTCCTCACCCCTCCACTTT
V gene: TRBV19; J gene: TRBJ2-7; clone size: .; D gene: .; CDR3 protein: CASRNSGTRPVYF; CDR3 DNA: TGTGCCAGTAGGAACTCCGGGACTCGACCCGTTTACTTC
V gene: TRBV3-1/TRBV3-2; J gene: TRBJ2-7; clone size: .; D gene: TRBD2; CDR3 protein: CASSLQGLAGQYF; CDR3 DNA: TGTGCCAGCAGCCTCCAAGGACTAGCGGGTCAGTACTTC
V gene: TRBV10-3; J gene: TRBJ2-5; clone size: .; D gene: .; CDR3 protein: CAISDSDRQETQYF; CDR3 DNA: TGTGCCATCAGTGATTCGGACAGACAAGAGACCCAGTACTTC
V gene: TRBV12-3/TRBV12-4; J gene: TRBJ1-6; clone size: .; D gene: .; CDR3 protein: CASRDARGPLHF; CDR3 DNA: TGTGCCAGCCGGGACGCCAGGGGACCCCTCCACTTT
V gene: TRBV7-6; J gene: TRBJ2-5; clone size: once; D gene: TRBD2; CDR3 protein: CASSPGTSVGETQYF; CDR3 DNA: TGTGCCAGCAGCCCAGGGACTAGCGTAGGGGAGACCCAGTACTTC
V gene: TRBV5-1; J gene: TRBJ2-1; clone size: .; D gene: TRBD2; CDR3 protein: CASSPDVVAGGRGEQFF; CDR3 DNA: TGCGCCAGCAGCCCCGATGTTGTAGCGGGAGGGCGGGGTGAGCAGTTCTTC
V gene: TRBV28; J gene: TRBJ2-1; clone size: .; D gene: TRBD2; CDR3 protein: CASSLVAGAYNEQFF; CDR3 DNA: TGTGCCAGCAGTTTAGTGGCGGGAGCCTACAATGAGCAGTTCTTC
V gene: TRBV27; J gene: TRBJ1-1; clone size: .; D gene: TRBD1; CDR3 protein: CASRRDRGMNTEAFF; CDR3 DNA: TGTGCCAGCAGGCGAGACAGGGGCATGAACACTGAAGCTTTCTTT
V gene: TRBV15; J gene: TRBJ1-6; clone size: .; D gene: .; CDR3 protein: CATSRVGAGNSPLHF; CDR3 DNA: TGTGCCACCAGCAGAGTAGGAGCGGGTAATTCACCCCTCCACTTT
V gene: TRBV24-1; J gene: TRBJ2-2; clone size: many; D gene: TRBD2; CDR3 protein: CATAPSLAGAGELFF; CDR3 DNA: TGTGCCACCGCCCCTTCACTAGCGGGAGCCGGGGAGCTGTTTTTT
V gene: TRBV6-5; J gene: TRBJ1-2; clone size: .; D gene: .; CDR3 protein: CASSYRQLDGYTF; CDR3 DNA: TGTGCCAGCAGTTATAGACAGCTTGATGGCTACACCTTC
V gene: TRBV28; J gene: TRBJ1-2; clone size: .; D gene: .; CDR3 protein: CASKTAGGYTF; CDR3 DNA: TGTGCCAGCAAAACCGCGGGGGGCTACACCTTC
V gene: TRBV20-1; J gene: TRBJ1-2; clone size: .; D gene: .; CDR3 protein: CSASGTSYGYTF; CDR3 DNA: TGCAGTGCTAGTGGGACTTCGTATGGCTACACCTTC
V gene: TRBV9; J gene: TRBJ2-1; clone size: .; D gene: TRBD2; CDR3 protein: CASSVRREDNYNEQFF; CDR3 DNA: TGTGCCAGCAGCGTACGGCGGGAGGATAACTACAATGAGCAGTTCTTC
V gene: TRBV6-5; J gene: TRBJ1-6; clone size: .; D gene: .; CDR3 protein: CAHTAGTNSPLHF; CDR3 DNA: TGTGCCCATACGGCGGGTACCAATTCACCCCTCCACTTT
V gene: TRBV19; J gene: TRBJ2-7; clone size: .; D gene: TRBD1; CDR3 protein: CASSTGQGSIYEQYF; CDR3 DNA: TGTGCCAGTAGTACCGGACAGGGATCGATCTACGAGCAGTACTTC
V gene: TRBV6-2/TRBV6-3; J gene: TRBJ1-1; clone size: .; D gene: TRBD1; CDR3 protein: CASSKQGVTEAFF; CDR3 DNA: TGTGCCAGCAGCAAACAGGGGGTCACTGAAGCTTTCTTT
V gene: TRBV2; J gene: TRBJ2-1; clone size: few; D gene: .; CDR3 protein: CASSSGGAAVYNEQFF; CDR3 DNA: TGTGCCAGCAGCTCCGGAGGGGCCGCCGTTTACAATGAGCAGTTCTTC
V gene: TRBV7-9; J gene: TRBJ1-1; clone size: .; D gene: .; CDR3 protein: CASSLRPRNTEAFF; CDR3 DNA: TGTGCCAGCAGCTTGAGGCCTCGGAACACTGAAGCTTTCTTT
V gene: TRBV9; J gene: TRBJ2-3; clone size: few; D gene: .; CDR3 protein: CASSVGGDTQYF; CDR3 DNA: TGTGCCAGCAGCGTTGGCGGAGATACGCAGTATTTT
V gene: TRBV28; J gene: TRBJ2-6; clone size: .; D gene: .; CDR3 protein: CASTEQGLSGANVLTF; CDR3 DNA: TGTGCCAGCACCGAACAGGGTCTCTCTGGGGCCAACGTCCTGACTTTC
V gene: TRBV5-4; J gene: TRBJ2-2; clone size: few; D gene: .; CDR3 protein: CASSYRDRWTGELFF; CDR3 DNA: TGTGCCAGCAGCTACCGGGATAGATGGACCGGGGAGCTGTTTTTT
V gene: TRBV3-1/TRBV3-2; J gene: TRBJ2-7; clone size: .; D gene: .; CDR3 protein: CASSQGSSEQYF; CDR3 DNA: TGTGCCAGCAGCCAGGGGAGCTCCGAGCAGTACTTC
V gene: TRBV6-5; J gene: TRBJ1-2; clone size: .; D gene: .; CDR3 protein: CASSRGSLNYGYTF; CDR3 DNA: TGTGCCAGCAGCAGGGGCAGCCTTAACTATGGCTACACCTTC
V gene: TRBV5-1; J gene: TRBJ2-7; clone size: .; D gene: .; CDR3 protein: CASSLQGEAYEQYF; CDR3 DNA: TGCGCCAGCAGCTTGCAAGGGGAGGCCTACGAGCAGTACTTC